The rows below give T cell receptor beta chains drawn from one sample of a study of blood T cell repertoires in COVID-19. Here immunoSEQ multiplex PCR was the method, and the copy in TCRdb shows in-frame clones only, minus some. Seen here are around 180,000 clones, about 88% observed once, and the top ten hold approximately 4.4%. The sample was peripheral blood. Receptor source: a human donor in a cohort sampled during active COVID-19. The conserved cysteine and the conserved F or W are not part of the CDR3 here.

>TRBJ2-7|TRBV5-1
ASSLVYRGHYEQY
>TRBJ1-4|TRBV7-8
ASSDTVSEKLF
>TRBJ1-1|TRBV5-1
ASTSEGPEAF
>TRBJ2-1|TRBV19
ASNPGSLYNEQF
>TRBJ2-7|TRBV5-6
ASSMGRGNEQY
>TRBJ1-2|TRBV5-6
ASSQDRGRGYT
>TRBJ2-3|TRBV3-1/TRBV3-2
ASSRTSGGPTDTQY
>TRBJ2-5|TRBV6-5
ASSYGQKETQY
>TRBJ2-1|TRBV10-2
ASSESVTGQGVHEQF
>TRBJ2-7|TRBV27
ATQLRGSYEQY
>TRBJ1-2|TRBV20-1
DRGVAYGYT
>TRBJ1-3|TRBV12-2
ASRLVGTGEPNSGNTIY
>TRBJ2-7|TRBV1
TSSQEASCGGHEQY
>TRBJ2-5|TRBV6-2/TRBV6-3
ASSYQGLAGNTQY